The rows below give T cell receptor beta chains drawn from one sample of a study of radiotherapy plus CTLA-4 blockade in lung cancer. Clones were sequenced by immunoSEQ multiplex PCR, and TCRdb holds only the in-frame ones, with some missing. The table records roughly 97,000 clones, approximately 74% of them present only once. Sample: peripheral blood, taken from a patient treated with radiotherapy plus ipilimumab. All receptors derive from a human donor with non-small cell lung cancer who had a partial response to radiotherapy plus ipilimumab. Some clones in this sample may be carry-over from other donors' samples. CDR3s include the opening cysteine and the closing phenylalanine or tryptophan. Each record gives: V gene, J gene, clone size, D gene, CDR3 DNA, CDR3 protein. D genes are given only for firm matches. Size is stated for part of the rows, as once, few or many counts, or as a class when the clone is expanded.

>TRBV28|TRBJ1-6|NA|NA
TGTGCCAGCAGTGGGTCCCGGGGGGCCAATTCACCCCTCCACTTT
CASSGSRGANSPLHF
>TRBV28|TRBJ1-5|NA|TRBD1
TGTGCCAGCAGGCTGACAGGGGGTAGCAATCAGCCCCAGCATTTT
CASRLTGGSNQPQHF
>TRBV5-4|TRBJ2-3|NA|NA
TGTACCAGCAGCTTGTCGGGGTCCCTTAGCACAGATACGCAGTATTTT
CTSSLSGSLSTDTQYF
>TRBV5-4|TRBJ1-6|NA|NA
TGTGCCAGCAGCTTGCTAAGCCCGGGGTCACCCCTCCACTTT
CASSLLSPGSPLHF
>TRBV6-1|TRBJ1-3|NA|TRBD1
TGTGCCAGCAGTGACGACAGGGAGTCTTGGAACACCATATATTTT
CASSDDRESWNTIYF
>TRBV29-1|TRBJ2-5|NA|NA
TGCAGCGTAGCGACCCGGCAAGAGACCCAGTACTTC
CSVATRQETQYF
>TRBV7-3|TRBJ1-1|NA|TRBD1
TGTGCCAGCAGCTTAATACAGGGGATCACTGAAGCTTTCTTT
CASSLIQGITEAFF
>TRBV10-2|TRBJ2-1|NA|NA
TGCGCCAGCAGTCAGCGGAAGTACAATGAGCAGTTCTTC
CASSQRKYNEQFF
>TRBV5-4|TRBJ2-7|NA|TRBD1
TGTGCCAGCAGCCCCTGGACAGGAAGCTCCTACGAGCAGTACTTC
CASSPWTGSSYEQYF
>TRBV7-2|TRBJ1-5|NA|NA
TGTGCCAGCAGCTTTGTGGGGGGAAGTCAGCCCCAGCATTTT
CASSFVGGSQPQHF
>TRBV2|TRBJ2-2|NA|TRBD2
TGTGCCAGCAGGGGGAGGACTAGCGGGAGCGTACGGACCGGGGAGCTGTTTTTT
CASRGRTSGSVRTGELFF
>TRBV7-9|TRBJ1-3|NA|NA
TGTGCCAGCAGCTTAGCGGTCGGAGGTAACACCATATATTTT
CASSLAVGGNTIYF
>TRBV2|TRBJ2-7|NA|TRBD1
TGTGCCAGCAGGCGGACAGGGAGCTCCTACGAGCAGTACTTC
CASRRTGSSYEQYF
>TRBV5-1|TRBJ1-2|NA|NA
TGCGCCAGCAGCTTGGCTTTTCCAGGGGCCCCGGCCAATGGCTACACCTTC
CASSLAFPGAPANGYTF
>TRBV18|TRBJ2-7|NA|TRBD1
TGTGCCAGCTCACCGATGGGACAGGGGCCCTACGAGCAGTACTTC
CASSPMGQGPYEQYF
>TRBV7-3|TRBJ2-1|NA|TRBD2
TGTGCCAGCAGCTTAACTGGGACTAGCTACGACAATGAGCAGTTCTTC
CASSLTGTSYDNEQFF
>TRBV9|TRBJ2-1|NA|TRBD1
TGTGCCAGCAGCGTAGGGGACAGCACCCACAATGAGCAGTTCTTC
CASSVGDSTHNEQFF
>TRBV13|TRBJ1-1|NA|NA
TGTGCCAGCAGCCTAACCGGTAACACTGAAGCTTTCTTT
CASSLTGNTEAFF
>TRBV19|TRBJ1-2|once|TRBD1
TGTGCCAGTAGCAGGGACAGATCGGACTATGGCTACACCTTC
CASSRDRSDYGYTF
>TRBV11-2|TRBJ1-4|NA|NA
TGTGCCAGCAGCCTACCAGCGCGGGAAAAACTGTTTTTT
CASSLPAREKLFF
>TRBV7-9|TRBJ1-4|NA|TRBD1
TGTGCCAGCAGCTTAGCTCAGGGGGCACAAGAAAAACTGTTTTTT
CASSLAQGAQEKLFF
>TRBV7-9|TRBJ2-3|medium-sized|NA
TGTGCCAGTGGAGACGGTACGCAGTATTTT
CASGDGTQYF
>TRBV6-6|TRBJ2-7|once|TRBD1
TGTGCCAGCAGCCAAGGGACAGCCTACTACGAGCAGTACTTC
CASSQGTAYYEQYF
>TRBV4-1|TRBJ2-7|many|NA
TGCGCCAGCAGCCAAGTTAACGAGCAGTACTTC
CASSQVNEQYF
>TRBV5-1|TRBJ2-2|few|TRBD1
TGCGCCAGCAGCGCCCCGACAGGGGCGCAGACTAACACCGGGGAGCTGTTTTTT
CASSAPTGAQTNTGELFF
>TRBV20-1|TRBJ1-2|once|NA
TGCAGTGCTGGGGGCCCGGAGGGCTACACCTTC
CSAGGPEGYTF
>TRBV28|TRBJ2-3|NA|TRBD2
TGTGCCACCCGGACTAGCGGGGCAATAGATACGCAGTATTTT
CATRTSGAIDTQYF
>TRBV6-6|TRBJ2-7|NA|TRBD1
TGTGCCAGCAGTCCGGACAGGGAAAATGAGGGCCAGTACTTC
CASSPDRENEGQYF
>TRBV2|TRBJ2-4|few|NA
TGTGCCAGCAAGGCAGGAAGAAAAAACATTCAGTACTTC
CASKAGRKNIQYF
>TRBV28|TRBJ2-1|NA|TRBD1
TGTGCCAGTCAACCCGGGACAGGGACCTACAATGAGCAGTTCTTC
CASQPGTGTYNEQFF
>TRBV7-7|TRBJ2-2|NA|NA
TGTGCCAGCAGCTCGGGATACACCGGGGAGCTGTTTTTT
CASSSGYTGELFF
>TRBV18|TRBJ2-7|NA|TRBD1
TGTGCCAGCTCACCTCGAGGGACAGGGGGGACTGAGCAGTACTTC
CASSPRGTGGTEQYF
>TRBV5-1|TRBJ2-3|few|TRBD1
TGCGCCAGCAGCTTGACCGGGACAGGGGTACCAGATACGCAGTATTTT
CASSLTGTGVPDTQYF
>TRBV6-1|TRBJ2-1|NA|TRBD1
TGTGCCAGCAGGACAGGGAGCTCCTACAATGAGCAGTTCTTC
CASRTGSSYNEQFF
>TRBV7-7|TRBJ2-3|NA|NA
TGTGCCAGCAGCTTGGATTTGGGGGCTGGATCAGATACGCAGTATTTT
CASSLDLGAGSDTQYF
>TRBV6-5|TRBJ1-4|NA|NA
TGTGCCAGCAGTTACTCTCTTTCTGAAAAACTGTTTTTT
CASSYSLSEKLFF
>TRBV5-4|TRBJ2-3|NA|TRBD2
TGTGCCAGCAGCTCAGGACTAGCGGGTGTTGGTACGCAGTATTTT
CASSSGLAGVGTQYF
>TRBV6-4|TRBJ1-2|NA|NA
TGTGCCAGCAGCCCGACGGCGGGGGCGCAAGGAGGCTACACCTTC
CASSPTAGAQGGYTF
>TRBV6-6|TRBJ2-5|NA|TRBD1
TGTGCCAGCAGTTCGACCGGGACAGGAAGTCGGGAGACCCAGTACTTC
CASSSTGTGSRETQYF
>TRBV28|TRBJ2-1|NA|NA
TGTGCCAGCAGTTTATGGGGGAGCGATGAGCAGTTCTTC
CASSLWGSDEQFF
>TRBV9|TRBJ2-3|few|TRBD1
TGTGCCAGCAGCGTCCAGGACAGGGTGACAGATACGCAGTATTTT
CASSVQDRVTDTQYF
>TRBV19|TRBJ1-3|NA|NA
TGTGCCAGTAAACTCTTCTCCGGAAACACCATATATTTT
CASKLFSGNTIYF
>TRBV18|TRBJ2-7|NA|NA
TGTGCCAGCTCATCGACAGTTGCCTACGAGCAGTACTTC
CASSSTVAYEQYF
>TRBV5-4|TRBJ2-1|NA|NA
TGTGCCAGCAGCCCGGGACTGGATCGCAATGAGCAGTTCTTC
CASSPGLDRNEQFF
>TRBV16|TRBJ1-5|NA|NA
TGTGCCAGCAGCCCCCAGGCAGGGCGCAATCAGCCCCAGCATTTT
CASSPQAGRNQPQHF